The TCR beta chain under discussion was sequenced for a study of blood T cells in healthy people across ages (dated by TCRdb to between 2015 and 2016). With regard to the full study: In model experiments, roughly one uniquely barcoded TCR beta cDNA molecule per two T cells was captured by template switching. To track age-related changes in TCR beta repertoire diversity, the study relied on deep sequencing normalized with unique cDNA molecular identifiers. The donors were split into four age groups: young (average 16 years), middle-aged (39), aged (62) and long-lived (about 82). Donors of different ages were randomly distributed across sequencing lanes to avoid experimental bias. For two donors (one aged 18 to 30 and one aged 80 or older), the study analyzed two additional independent replicas of 1 million unique cDNA reads from the same blood draw. General study outcomes and caveats: Donor CMV infection status was unknown, potentially confounding age-related changes in expanded clonotypes. Compared with the aged group, the long-lived group had more naive CD4+ T cells, fewer expanded clones and increased TCR diversity, suggesting age selection. There was a strong correlation between observed TCR beta diversity and the percentage of naive T cells measured by flow cytometry. As age increased, observed TCR beta diversity per million T cells dropped in a roughly linear way, and a significant reduction was already evident by age roughly 36. Total diversity estimates from one million sequenced T cells were considered lower bounds and underestimates. Because profiling used bulk unsorted PBMCs, naive and antigen-experienced compartments could not be compared conclusively.

Sequences KGHSH (CDR1) and LQKENI (CDR2) are obtained from the germline V gene. V and J are truncated by 1 base and 3 bases respectively, leaving an intervening sequence of 9 bases. From the cysteine through the phenylalanine, the CDR3 covers 14 amino acids. The read is trimmed to its CDR3 DNA, 42 bases read in frame from base 1. The receptor library was made with 5' RACE. Instrument on record: Illumina HiSeq 2500. The second PCR ran for roughly 7 to 12 cycles and used a J-beta primer mix along with a sample-barcoded 5' primer. A template-switch 5' adaptor carrying 12 random nucleotides introduced a unique molecular identifier onto each TCR beta cDNA molecule. At least 3 million CDR3-containing paired-end reads were obtained from each sample. First-strand cDNA synthesis was performed from all RNA using the Mint cDNA synthesis kit, with priming by a TRBC-specific oligonucleotide. Following uracil-DNA glycosylase treatment, all cDNA underwent a first 18-cycle PCR with the universal primers M1SS and BC2_uni_R. Processing in the source paper ran as follows. For normalization, 1 million high-quality reads were randomly selected from each sample, with every read carrying a distinct molecular identifier. Reads sharing molecular identifiers were discarded rather than binned into consensus sequences. MiTCR, set to a Q25 quality threshold and the strictest error-elimination algorithm, was used for CDR3 identification, clonotype clustering and error correction. A nonparametric unseen species model using Euler transformation provided a lower-bound estimate of total TCR beta diversity. Using fastp at Q25 and MiXCR, TCRdb reprocessed the public reads and kept productive beta chains. Under each unique CDR3 protein, matching rows form one entry showing the most common genes and DNA. In this record, the V and J calls reflect TCRdb's handling and not the investigators' own analysis. The sample profile shows about 1.5 million distinct CDR3 sequences; roughly 45% of them were found once. The ten largest make up 7% to 9% of the sample.

Systemically healthy Caucasian individuals from Russia, about 38 in total and aged about 6 to 100 years, were included as donors. Each donor gave 8 to 10 milliliters of peripheral blood, drawn into EDTA-treated Vacutainer tubes. Ficoll-Paque density-gradient centrifugation was used to isolate PBMCs, with at least 7 million per sample. Total RNA, at least 6 micrograms per sample, was extracted from PBMCs with Trizol reagent. For every donor, an aliquot of PBMCs went through flow cytometry to measure the percentages of naive CD45RAhigh/CD27high T cells. Concerning this clonotype: Its antigen target is currently unknown. No quality values exist for individual bases; no much larger clone is one base distant.

The chain was built from TRBV18 and TRBJ1-1, with no reliable assignment of the D segment. The TCR originated in a woman aged 18 to 35 in good health. Sequenced material: blood. The encoded CDR3 is CASSPREIHTEAFF. The nucleotides are TGTGCCAGCTCACCACGAGAGATACACACTGAAGCTTTCTTT.